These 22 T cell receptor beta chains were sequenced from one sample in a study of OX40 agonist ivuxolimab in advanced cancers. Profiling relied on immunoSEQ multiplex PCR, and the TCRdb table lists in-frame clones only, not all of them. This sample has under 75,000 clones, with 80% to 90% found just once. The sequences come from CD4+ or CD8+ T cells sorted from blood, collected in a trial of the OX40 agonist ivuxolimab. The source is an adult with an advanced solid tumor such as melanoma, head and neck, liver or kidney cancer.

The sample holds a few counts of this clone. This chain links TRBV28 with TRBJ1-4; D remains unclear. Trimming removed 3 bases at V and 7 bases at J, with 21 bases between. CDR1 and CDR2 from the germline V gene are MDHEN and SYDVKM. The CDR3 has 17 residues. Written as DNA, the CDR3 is TGTGCCAGCAGTTTCCCACCTAGAGGAGGGTGGGGTGAAAAACTGTTTTTT. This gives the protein CASSFPPRGGWGEKLFF.

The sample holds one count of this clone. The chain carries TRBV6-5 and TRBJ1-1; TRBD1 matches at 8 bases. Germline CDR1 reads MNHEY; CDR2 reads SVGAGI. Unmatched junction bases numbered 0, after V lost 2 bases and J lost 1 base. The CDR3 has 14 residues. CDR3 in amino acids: CASSYGQGNTEAFF. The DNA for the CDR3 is TGTGCCAGCAGTTACGGACAGGGGAACACTGAAGCTTTCTTT.

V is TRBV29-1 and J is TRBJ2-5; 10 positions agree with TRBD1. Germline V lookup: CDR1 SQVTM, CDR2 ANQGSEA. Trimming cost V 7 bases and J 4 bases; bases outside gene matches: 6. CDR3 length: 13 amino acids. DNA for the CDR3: TGCAGCGGTGACAGGGGGCGCGGAGAGACCCAGTACTTC. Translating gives CSGDRGRGETQYF.

CDR3 loop: CASSPPAGRNTIYF. CDR3 nucleotide sequence: TGTGCCAGTAGTCCCCCGGCAGGGAGAAACACCATATATTTT. This sequence joins TRBV19 and TRBJ1-3; D is possibly TRBD1 (5 bases). CDR1 is LNHDA, CDR2 SQIVND, per germline (reference sequence). The CDR3 length is 14 residues. Trimming shortened V by 5 bases and J by 5 bases, and 13 bases separated the two germline ends. The whole variable domain, remainder taken from reference TRBV19 and TRBJ1-3, is DGGITQSPKYLFRKEGQNVTLSCEQNLNHDAMYWYRQDPGQGLRLIYYSQIVNDFQKGDIAEGYSVSREKKESFPLTVTSAQKNPTAFYLCASSPPAGRNTIYFGEGSWLTVV.

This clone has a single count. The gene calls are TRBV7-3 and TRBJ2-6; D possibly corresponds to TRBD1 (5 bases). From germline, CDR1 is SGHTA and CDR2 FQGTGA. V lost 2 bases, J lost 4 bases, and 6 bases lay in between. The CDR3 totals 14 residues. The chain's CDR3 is CASSLGAGANVLTF. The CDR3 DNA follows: TGTGCCAGCAGCTTAGGGGCCGGGGCCAACGTCCTGACTTTC.

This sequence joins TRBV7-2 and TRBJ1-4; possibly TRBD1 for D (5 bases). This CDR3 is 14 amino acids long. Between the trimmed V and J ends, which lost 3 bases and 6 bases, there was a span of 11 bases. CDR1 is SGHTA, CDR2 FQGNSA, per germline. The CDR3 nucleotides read TGTGCCAGCAGCTTGGGCGGGGGGGATGAAAAACTGTTTTTT. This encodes CASSLGGGDEKLFF.

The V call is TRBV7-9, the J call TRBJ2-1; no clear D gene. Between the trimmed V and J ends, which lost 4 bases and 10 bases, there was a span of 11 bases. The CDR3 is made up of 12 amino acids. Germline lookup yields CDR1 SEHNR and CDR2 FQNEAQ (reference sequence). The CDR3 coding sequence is TGTGCCAGCAGCTCCATCGTTGGCGAGCAGTTCTTC. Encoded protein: CASSSIVGEQFF.

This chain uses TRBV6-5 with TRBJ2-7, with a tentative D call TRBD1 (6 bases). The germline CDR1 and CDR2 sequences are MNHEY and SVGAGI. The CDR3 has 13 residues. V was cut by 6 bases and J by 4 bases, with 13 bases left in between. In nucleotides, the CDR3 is TGTGCCAGCAGCTGGGCGCAGGGGTACGAGCAGTACTTC. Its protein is CASSWAQGYEQYF.

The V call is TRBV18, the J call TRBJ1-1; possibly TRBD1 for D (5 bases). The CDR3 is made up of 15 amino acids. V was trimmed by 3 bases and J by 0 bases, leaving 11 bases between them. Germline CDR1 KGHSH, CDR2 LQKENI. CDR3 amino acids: CASSPEAGLNTEAFF. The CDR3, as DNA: TGTGCCAGCTCACCGGAGGCAGGGTTGAACACTGAAGCTTTCTTT.

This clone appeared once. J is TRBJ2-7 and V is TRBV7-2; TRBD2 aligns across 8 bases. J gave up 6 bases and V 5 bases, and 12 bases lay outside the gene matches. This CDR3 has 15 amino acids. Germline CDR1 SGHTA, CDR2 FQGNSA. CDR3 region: CASSPRAGDGVEQYF. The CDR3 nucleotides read TGTGCCAGCAGCCCACGAGCGGGAGACGGGGTCGAGCAGTACTTC.

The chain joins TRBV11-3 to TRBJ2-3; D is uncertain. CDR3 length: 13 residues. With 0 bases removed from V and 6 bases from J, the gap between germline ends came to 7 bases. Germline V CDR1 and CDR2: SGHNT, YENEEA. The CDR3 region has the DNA TGTGCCAGCAGCTTAGATTTCGTGGATACGCAGTATTTT. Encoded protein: CASSLDFVDTQYF. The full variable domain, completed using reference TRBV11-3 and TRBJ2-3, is EAGVVQSPRYKIIEKKQPVAFWCNPISGHNTLYWYLQNLGQGPELLIRYENEEAVDDSQLPKDRFSAERLKGVDSTLKIQPAELGDSAVYLCASSLDFVDTQYFGPGTRLTVL.

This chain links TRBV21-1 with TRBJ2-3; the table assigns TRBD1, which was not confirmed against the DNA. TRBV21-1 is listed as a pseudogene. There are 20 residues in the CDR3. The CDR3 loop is CASSKALRRGPQKPTDTQYF. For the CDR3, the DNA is TGTGCCAGCAGCAAAGCGCTTCGCAGGGGGCCCCAAAAACCCACAGATACGCAGTATTTT.

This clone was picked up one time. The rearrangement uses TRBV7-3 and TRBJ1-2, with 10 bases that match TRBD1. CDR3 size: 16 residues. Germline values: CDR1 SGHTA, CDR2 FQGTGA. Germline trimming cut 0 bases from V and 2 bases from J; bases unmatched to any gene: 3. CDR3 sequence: CASSLTGTGANYGYTF. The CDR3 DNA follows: TGTGCCAGCAGCTTAACCGGGACAGGGGCGAACTATGGCTACACCTTC.

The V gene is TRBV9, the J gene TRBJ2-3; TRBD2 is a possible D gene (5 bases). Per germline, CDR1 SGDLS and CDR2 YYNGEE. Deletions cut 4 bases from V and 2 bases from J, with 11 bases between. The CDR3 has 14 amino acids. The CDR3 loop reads CASSTRLTTDTQYF. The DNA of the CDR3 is TGTGCCAGCAGCACCCGACTAACCACAGATACGCAGTATTTT. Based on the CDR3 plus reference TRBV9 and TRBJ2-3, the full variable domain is DSGVTQTPKHLITATGQRVTLRCSPRSGDLSVYWYQQSLDQGLQFLIQYYNGEERAKGNILERFSAQQFPDLHSELNLSSLELGDSALYFCASSTRLTTDTQYFGPGTRLTVL.

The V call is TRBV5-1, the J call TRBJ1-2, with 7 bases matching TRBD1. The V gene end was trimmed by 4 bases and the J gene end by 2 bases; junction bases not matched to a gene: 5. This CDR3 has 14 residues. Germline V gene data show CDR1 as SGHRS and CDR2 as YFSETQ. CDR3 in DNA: TGCGCCAGCAGCAACCAGGGGGGGAACTATGGCTACACCTTC. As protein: CASSNQGGNYGYTF.

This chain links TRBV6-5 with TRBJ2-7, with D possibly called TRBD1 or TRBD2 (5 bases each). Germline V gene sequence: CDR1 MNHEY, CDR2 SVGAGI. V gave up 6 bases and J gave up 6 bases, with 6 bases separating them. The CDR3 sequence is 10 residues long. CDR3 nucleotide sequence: TGTGCCAGCAGGAGGGGCGAGCAGTACTTC. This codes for CASRRGEQYF.

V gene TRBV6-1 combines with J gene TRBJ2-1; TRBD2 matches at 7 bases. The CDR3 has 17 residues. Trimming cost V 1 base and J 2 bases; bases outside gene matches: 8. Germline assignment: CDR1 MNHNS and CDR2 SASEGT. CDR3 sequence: CASSEGAGGRTYNEQFF. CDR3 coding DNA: TGTGCCAGCAGTGAAGGGGCTGGCGGGAGAACCTACAATGAGCAGTTCTTC.

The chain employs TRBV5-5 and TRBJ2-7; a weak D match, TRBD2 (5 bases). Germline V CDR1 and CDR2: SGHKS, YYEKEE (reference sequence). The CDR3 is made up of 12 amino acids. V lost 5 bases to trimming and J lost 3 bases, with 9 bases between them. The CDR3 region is CASSARDYEQYF. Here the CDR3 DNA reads TGTGCCAGCAGTGCTCGGGACTACGAGCAGTACTTC.

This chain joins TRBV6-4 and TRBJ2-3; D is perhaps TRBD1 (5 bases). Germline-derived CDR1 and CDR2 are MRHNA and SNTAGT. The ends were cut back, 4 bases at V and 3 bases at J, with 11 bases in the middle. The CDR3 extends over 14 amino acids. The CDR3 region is CASSVQGGTDTQYF. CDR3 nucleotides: TGTGCCAGCAGTGTCCAGGGTGGAACAGATACGCAGTATTTT.

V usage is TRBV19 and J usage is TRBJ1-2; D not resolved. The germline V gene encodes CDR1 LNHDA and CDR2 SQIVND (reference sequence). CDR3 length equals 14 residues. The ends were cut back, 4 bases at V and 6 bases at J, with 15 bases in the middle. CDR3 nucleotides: TGTGCCAGTAGTACCCAAGGGAGAGACAATGGCTACACCTTC. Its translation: CASSTQGRDNGYTF.

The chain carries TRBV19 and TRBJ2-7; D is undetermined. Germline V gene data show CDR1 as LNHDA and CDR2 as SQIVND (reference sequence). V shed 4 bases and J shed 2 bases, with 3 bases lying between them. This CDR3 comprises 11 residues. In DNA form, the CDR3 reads TGTGCCAGTAGTACGCCCTACGAGCAGTACTTC. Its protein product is CASSTPYEQYF.

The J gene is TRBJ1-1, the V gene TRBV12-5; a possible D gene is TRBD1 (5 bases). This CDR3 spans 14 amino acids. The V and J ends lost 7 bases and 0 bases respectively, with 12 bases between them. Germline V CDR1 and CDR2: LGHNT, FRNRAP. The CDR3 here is CASAPGPLNTEAFF. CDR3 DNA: TGTGCTAGTGCCCCGGGACCGTTGAACACTGAAGCTTTCTTT.